A selection of T cell receptor beta chains follows, all from one sample in a study of tumor-infiltrating lymphocytes in primary liver carcinoma. Via MiXCR, TCRdb re-called the multiplex PCR reads, giving one row per CDR3 protein. Among around 25,000 distinct CDR3 sequences, around 79% were seen once, and the ten largest hold just over 45%. Input material: liver tumor tissue from sampling region 3. The source is a middle-aged man with primary liver carcinoma and hepatitis B virus infection. The CDR3 runs from the conserved cysteine through the conserved F or W. The D gene is left open where the match is weak.

TRBJ2-5 TRBV11-2 NA CAISQTPGGGKEAQYF
TRBJ2-2 TRBV6-6 NA CARRPDSSSGELLF
TRBJ1-1 TRBV4-2 TRBD1 CANSREYGQGFWTEAFF
TRBJ2-7 TRBV7-2 TRBD1 CASSLPGQVAYEQYF
TRBJ2-5 TRBV15 NA CATSRDGMVGETQYF
TRBJ2-5 TRBV10-1 NA CTSSVHVKETQYF
TRBJ2-5 TRBV29-1 NA CSVAASQETQYF
TRBJ2-3 TRBV5-8 TRBD2 CASSFNSGSVSDIQYF
TRBJ2-2 TRBV11-2 TRBD2 CASITGGRNTEELLF
TRBJ1-2 TRBV4-1 TRBD1 CASSQVDRYYGYTF
TRBJ2-3 TRBV6-1 NA CASINRGGTDTQYF
TRBJ1-1 TRBV28 TRBD1 CASSRTGTDEAFF
TRBJ2-3 TRBV9 NA CASSPSLGIADTQYF
TRBJ2-6 TRBV5-6 NA CASSQDSSFSGAYVLTF
TRBJ2-7 TRBV5-4 NA CASSWGGLVGDEQYF
TRBJ1-1 TRBV12-3/TRBV12-4 NA CDSSFQGMNTEAFF
TRBJ2-7 TRBV7-8 NA CASTSSYEQYF
TRBJ2-6 TRBV7-2 NA CASSLDPGANVLTF
TRBJ2-5 TRBV11-2 NA CASSQTHGGGKEALYF